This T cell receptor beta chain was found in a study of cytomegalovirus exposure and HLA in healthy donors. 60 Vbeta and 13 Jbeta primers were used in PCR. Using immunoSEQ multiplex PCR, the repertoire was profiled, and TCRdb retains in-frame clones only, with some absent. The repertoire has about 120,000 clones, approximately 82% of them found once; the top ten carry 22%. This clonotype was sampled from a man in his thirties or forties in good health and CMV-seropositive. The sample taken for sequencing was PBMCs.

CDR3 in amino acids: CASFPDGGRSTDTQYF. DNA of the CDR3: TGTGCCAGCTTTCCCGACGGGGGGCGTAGCACAGATACGCAGTATTTT. The chain uses TRBV11-2 and TRBJ2-3; a possible D gene is TRBD2 (7 bases). V shed 8 bases and J shed 0 bases, with 18 bases lying between them. Looked up from germline, CDR1 is SGHAT and CDR2 is FQNNGV. The CDR3 runs 16 residues.